A selection of T cell receptor beta chains follows, all from one sample in a study of shared clonotypes between healthy human individuals. Measured with immunoSEQ multiplex PCR; TCRdb has only the in-frame clones, and not every one. The sample records about 600,000 clones, 97% being singletons. Sequenced sample: naive CD4+ T cells sorted from blood. Receptors were obtained from a woman between 25 and 40 years old in good health. Each CDR3 is given with its conserved first and last residue. A D gene is named only where the DNA matches it firmly. Clone sizes are given selectively: once, few, many, or a class where the clone is expanded.

TRBD2,-,TRBV2,TRBJ2-2,CASSARAGGHTGELFF,TGTGCCAGCAGTGCAAGGGCGGGAGGCCACACCGGGGAGCTGTTTTTT
-,-,TRBV7-2,TRBJ1-3,CASSRTAGNTIYF,TGTGCCAGCAGCCGGACAGCCGGAAACACCATATATTTT
-,-,TRBV18,TRBJ1-2,CASSPIRTDINGYTF,TGTGCCAGCTCACCAATAAGGACGGACATTAACGGCTACACCTTC
-,-,TRBV10-1,TRBJ2-2,CASSVRHQGELFF,TGCGCCAGCAGTGTTCGACACCAAGGGGAGCTGTTTTTT
TRBD2,-,TRBV7-8,TRBJ2-1,CASSPRRTSGIVDEQFF,TGTGCCAGCAGCCCGAGGAGGACTAGCGGGATAGTGGATGAGCAGTTCTTC
-,-,TRBV5-6,TRBJ2-3,CASSLLQISTDTQYF,TGTGCCAGCAGCTTGCTGCAAATTAGCACAGATACGCAGTATTTT
TRBD2,-,TRBV10-1,TRBJ2-7,CASSGVGLAGFYEQYF,TGCGCCAGCAGTGGGGTGGGACTAGCGGGCTTCTACGAGCAGTACTTC
TRBD2,-,TRBV30,TRBJ2-7,CAWSSSGRTFEQYF,TGTGCCTGGAGTTCAAGCGGGAGGACCTTCGAGCAGTACTTC
TRBD2,-,TRBV6-5,TRBJ2-5,CASSYVLGGQETQYF,TGTGCCAGCAGTTACGTCTTGGGGGGGCAAGAGACCCAGTACTTC
-,-,TRBV4-1,TRBJ1-2,CASSQDGGGGYTF,TGCGCCAGCAGCCAAGATGGCGGGGGCGGCTACACCTTC
TRBD1,-,TRBV28,TRBJ2-7,CASSSSTGESYEQYF,TGTGCCAGCAGCTCCTCGACAGGGGAGTCCTACGAGCAGTACTTC
-,-,TRBV6-1,TRBJ1-3,CASSESPHSGNTIYF,TGTGCCAGCAGTGAATCACCACACTCTGGAAACACCATATATTTT
TRBD1,once,TRBV7-7,TRBJ2-7,CASSFSTGGEQYF,TGTGCCAGCAGCTTTTCAACAGGGGGCGAGCAATACTTC
TRBD2,-,TRBV25-1,TRBJ2-1,CASSELGLAGSYNEQFF,TGTGCCAGCAGTGAATTAGGACTAGCGGGTTCCTACAATGAGCAGTTCTTC
TRBD1,-,TRBV7-8,TRBJ1-4,CASSFGTATTNEKLFF,TGTGCCAGCAGCTTCGGGACAGCCACAACTAATGAAAAACTGTTTTTT
-,-,TRBV19,TRBJ2-1,CASSIDSRNEQFF,TGTGCCAGTAGTATAGATAGTCGGAATGAGCAGTTCTTC
-,-,TRBV5-1,TRBJ2-3,CASSLLTGTDTQYF,TGCGCCAGCAGCCTCCTTACTGGCACAGATACGCAGTATTTT
-,-,TRBV6-4,TRBJ2-2,CASSDSDTGELFF,TGTGCCAGCAGTGACTCGGACACCGGGGAGCTGTTTTTT
-,-,TRBV5-1,TRBJ2-2,CASSWENRGGDTGELFF,TGCGCCAGCAGCTGGGAGAACAGGGGAGGGGACACCGGGGAGCTGTTTTTT
-,-,TRBV11-3,TRBJ2-2,CASSLALVSSDTGELFF,TGTGCCAGCAGCTTAGCCCTGGTCTCGAGCGACACCGGGGAGCTGTTTTTT
-,once,TRBV19,TRBJ2-7,CASSITGISYEQYF,TGTGCCAGTAGTATAACGGGGATCTCCTACGAGCAGTACTTC
-,-,TRBV11-2,TRBJ2-3,CASSRHTDTQYF,TGTGCCAGCAGCCGCCACACAGATACGCAGTATTTT
-,-,TRBV6-1,TRBJ2-2,CARGTNTGELFF,TGTGCCAGGGGAACGAACACCGGGGAGCTGTTTTTT
-,-,TRBV6-1,TRBJ2-2,CASSFTSGTGELFF,TGTGCCAGCAGTTTCACTAGTGGGACCGGGGAGCTGTTTTTT
TRBD1,once,TRBV5-1,TRBJ1-5,CASSPGGGQPQHF,TGCGCCAGCAGCCCAGGGGGCGGCCAGCCCCAGCATTTT
-,-,TRBV7-8,TRBJ2-3,CASSLVLGATDTQYF,TGTGCCAGCAGCTTAGTTCTAGGGGCCACAGATACGCAGTATTTT
TRBD1,-,TRBV27,TRBJ2-7,CASSARDSSYEQYF,TGTGCCAGCAGTGCCCGGGACAGCTCCTACGAGCAGTACTTC
-,-,TRBV2,TRBJ2-7,CASELIGTADSRRREQYF,TGTGCCAGCGAACTTATCGGAACCGCGGACTCGCGCCGAAGGGAGCAGTACTTC
-,-,TRBV7-3,TRBJ1-2,CASSLRAQGSTYTF,TGTGCCAGCAGCTTAAGAGCCCAGGGGTCGACCTACACCTTC
TRBD2,-,TRBV7-9,TRBJ2-3,CATGGAATDTQYF,TGTGCCACCGGGGGGGCGGCCACAGATACGCAGTATTTT
-,once,TRBV6-4,TRBJ2-4,CASSPEPAIAKNIQYF,TGTGCCAGCAGTCCGGAGCCGGCGATAGCCAAAAACATTCAGTACTTC
-,-,TRBV6-6,TRBJ2-7,CASSYRQTYYEQYF,TGTGCCAGCAGTTACCGGCAGACCTACTACGAGCAGTACTTC
-,-,TRBV5-6,TRBJ1-1,CASSLGLLSTNTEAFF,TGTGCCAGCAGCTTAGGTTTACTTTCGACGAACACTGAAGCTTTCTTT
TRBD2,-,TRBV6-6,TRBJ2-3,CASSYSTSGVDTQYF,TGTGCCAGCAGTTACTCGACTAGCGGGGTCGATACGCAGTATTTT
-,-,TRBV15,TRBJ2-2,CATSRNPGELFF,TGTGCCACCAGCAGAAATCCCGGGGAGCTGTTTTTT
TRBD2,-,TRBV27,TRBJ2-7,CASSSTPTVQRGAYEQYF,TGTGCCAGCAGTTCTACCCCCACCGTCCAGCGGGGGGCCTACGAGCAGTACTTC
-,-,TRBV15,TRBJ2-2,CATSRARLVPGELFF,TGTGCCACCAGCAGAGCCCGTTTAGTCCCCGGGGAGCTGTTTTTT
TRBD2,-,TRBV6-5,TRBJ2-1,CASRGGGPGSSQFF,TGTGCCAGCAGGGGCGGGGGGCCTGGCTCTTCGCAGTTCTTC
TRBD2,once,TRBV28,TRBJ2-7,CASSRWTSGINEQYF,TGTGCCAGCAGCAGATGGACTAGCGGGATCAACGAGCAGTACTTC
-,-,TRBV29-1,TRBJ1-1,CSAGSTEAFF,TGCAGCGCTGGTTCGACTGAAGCTTTCTTT
TRBD2,-,TRBV6-6,TRBJ2-5,CASRLAGVQETQYF,TGTGCCAGCAGGCTAGCGGGGGTCCAAGAGACCCAGTACTTC
-,-,TRBV11-2,TRBJ2-1,CATGKVVNEQFF,TGTGCCACTGGCAAAGTGGTCAATGAGCAGTTCTTC
TRBD2,-,TRBV6-1,TRBJ2-3,CASRTSGTDTQYF,TGTGCCAGCAGGACTAGCGGGACAGATACGCAGTATTTT
TRBD1,-,TRBV11-2,TRBJ1-1,CASSFRTGFAFF,TGTGCCAGCAGCTTTCGGACAGGGTTTGCTTTCTTT
-,-,TRBV5-8,TRBJ2-7,CASSLPTSWPISYEQYF,TGTGCCAGCAGCTTACCTACTAGCTGGCCCATCTCCTACGAGCAGTACTTC
-,-,TRBV10-3,TRBJ2-2,CAISKQGVGELFF,TGTGCCATCAGTAAACAGGGAGTCGGGGAGCTGTTTTTT
TRBD1,once,TRBV6-5,TRBJ2-7,CASSQGGLGEQYF,TGTGCCAGCAGTCAAGGGGGCCTAGGGGAGCAGTACTTC
-,-,TRBV19,TRBJ2-6,CASRPTLGSGANVLTF,TGTGCCAGTAGACCGACACTGGGCTCTGGGGCCAACGTCCTGACTTTC
-,once,TRBV28,TRBJ1-5,CASSLPGSSQHF,TGTGCCAGCAGTTTGCCGGGGTCGTCCCAGCATTTT
-,-,TRBV18,TRBJ2-7,CASSPGDVSYEQYF,TGTGCCAGCTCACCTGGGGACGTATCCTACGAGCAGTACTTC
-,-,TRBV9,TRBJ1-2,CASSVVPGNYGYTF,TGTGCCAGCAGCGTAGTACCGGGTAATTATGGCTACACCTTC
-,-,TRBV27,TRBJ2-1,CASSTPSSDRNNEQFF,TGTGCCAGCAGTACCCCGTCGAGCGACCGCAACAATGAGCAGTTCTTC
-,-,TRBV21-1,TRBJ1-2,CASSTRTGGNYGYTF,TGTGCCAGCAGCACAAGGACAGGGGGCAACTATGGCTACACCTTC
-,-,TRBV10-3,TRBJ2-3,CAISESSVDTQYF,TGTGCCATCAGTGAGTCGTCGGTGGATACGCAGTATTTT
TRBD2,-,TRBV7-9,TRBJ2-1,CASSPDGTSVDEQFF,TGTGCCAGCAGCCCAGACGGGACTAGCGTCGATGAGCAGTTCTTC
TRBD2,-,TRBV7-2,TRBJ2-1,CASRRGDSGRTHEQFF,TGTGCCAGCAGAAGGGGCGATAGCGGGAGGACGCATGAGCAGTTCTTC
-,-,TRBV5-5,TRBJ2-7,CASSLIYSHSYEQYF,TGTGCCAGCAGCTTGATCTACAGCCACTCCTACGAGCAGTACTTC
-,-,TRBV2,TRBJ2-1,CASSVGGGAYNEQFF,TGTGCCAGCAGTGTTGGGGGGGGCGCCTACAATGAGCAGTTCTTC
-,-,TRBV18,TRBJ2-7,CASSPNTGYEQYF,TGTGCCAGCTCACCCAACACAGGGTACGAGCAGTACTTC